The sequence of this TCR beta chain was determined in a study of PD-1 blockade in mismatch repair-deficient tumors (dated by TCRdb to the late 2010s). For the wider study: The trial enrolled 85 to 100 consecutive patients with approximately eleven mismatch repair-deficient cancer types between September 2013 and 2016, all previously treated and progressing. Tumor-associated T cell clones were tracked in the peripheral blood of patients responding to PD-1 blockade by deep sequencing of TCR CDR3 regions. What the study reported, not specific to this receptor: Clones residing in the tumor, which were often undetectable in blood before treatment, expanded quickly after pembrolizumab and then contracted, generally before radiologic responses.

The germline ends are 5 bases apart after V is trimmed by 1 base and J by 5 bases. The germline V gene encodes CDR1 SGHNT and CDR2 YENEEA. Its CDR3 holds 13 amino acids, cysteine through phenylalanine. Solely the CDR3 DNA is kept, with 39 bases framed from the first base. As for this clone: This receptor's antigen is unknown. The record has no base qualities; no much larger clone is one base away.

For every enrolled patient, mismatch repair deficiency was confirmed by either polymerase chain reaction or immunohistochemistry. A few patients who responded to pembrolizumab therapy underwent TCR sequencing. Pembrolizumab PD-1 blockade was prospectively tested in advanced mismatch repair-deficient cancers, regardless of tissue of origin, in the phase II trial. Serial peripheral blood T cell samples were collected before and at multiple times after starting PD-1 blockade. Blood sampling time points were reported as weeks after the first dose of pembrolizumab. Library method: the immunoSEQ multiplex PCR assay. TCRdb's version of the immuneACCESS table is confined to in-frame rearrangements and falls short of the full clone set. An unresolved V gene accounts for under half of the shortfall where checked; the remainder is of unknown origin. The sample table holds about 120,000 clones, of which over 65% were seen once. The top ten clonotypes cover 4.5% to 5.5% of the sample.

The sequencing here drew on peripheral blood, taken 60 weeks after starting pembrolizumab. The sequence was obtained from an adult with mismatch repair-deficient cancer. This receptor chain uses TRBV11-3 and TRBJ2-2, with the D gene too uncertain to name. The CDR3 amino acid sequence is: CASSLVRTGELFF. The nucleotides are TGTGCCAGCAGCTTAGTCCGAACCGGGGAGCTGTTTTTT.